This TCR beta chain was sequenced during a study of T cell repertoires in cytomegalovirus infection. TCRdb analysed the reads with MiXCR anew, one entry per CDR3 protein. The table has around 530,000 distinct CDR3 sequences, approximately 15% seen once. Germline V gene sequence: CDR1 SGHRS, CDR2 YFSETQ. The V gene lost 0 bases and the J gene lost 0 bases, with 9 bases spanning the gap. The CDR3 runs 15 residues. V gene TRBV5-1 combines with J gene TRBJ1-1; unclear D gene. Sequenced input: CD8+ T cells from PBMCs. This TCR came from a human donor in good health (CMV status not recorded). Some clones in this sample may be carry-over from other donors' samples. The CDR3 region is CASSLAAALNTEAFF. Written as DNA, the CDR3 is TGCGCCAGCAGCTTGGCCGCGGCTTTGAACACTGAAGCTTTCTTT.